Listed here are 9 T cell receptor beta chains from one sample, sequenced in a study of T-cell memory formation after mild COVID-19 (dated by TCRdb to the early 2020s). Receptors were amplified or captured by 5' RACE. Sequencing was performed on an Illumina NovaSeq 6000. TCRdb trimmed the raw reads at Q25, called clones with MiXCR and kept productive beta chains. For every CDR3 protein sequence, its rows merge into one entry that carries the most common genes and DNA. The sample yields around 410,000 distinct CDR3 sequences; 23% were counted once. Around 13% of the sample belongs to the ten largest clones. Sequenced sample: PBMCs or a T cell subset sorted from them (not recorded which). All receptors come from an adult woman who had mild COVID-19 (a few samples of this study predate the infection). The sample titles of this study are shuffled in the database, so cell type and time point are left out; the donor was told from shared clones.

This clonotype was found many times. The rearrangement links TRBV5-1 to TRBJ2-1; D is ambiguous. The germline gives CDR1 SGHRS, CDR2 YFSETQ. Trimming removed 4 bases at V and 10 bases at J, with 15 bases between. The CDR3 covers 13 residues. The CDR3 coding sequence is TGCGCCAGCAGCAAACTCGCAGCAATGGAGCAGTTCTTC. Translated: CASSKLAAMEQFF.

The chain combines TRBV20-1 with TRBJ2-7; D is ambiguous. Germline CDR1 and CDR2: DFQATT and SNEGSKA (reference sequence). The CDR3 has 13 residues. V was pared by 1 base and J by 7 bases, with 14 bases between. The DNA of the CDR3 is TGCAGTGCTAGAGGGGTCACAGATCTAGAGCAGTACTTC. This translates into CSARGVTDLEQYF.

The chain recombines TRBV5-4 with TRBJ2-2; D remains unclear. The germline V gene encodes CDR1 SGHNT and CDR2 YYREEE (reference sequence). The CDR3 has 16 residues. V gave up 4 bases and J gave up 2 bases, with 15 bases separating them. For the CDR3, the DNA is TGTGCCAGCAGCGATGGACGCCTCGGCAACACCGGGGAGCTGTTTTTT. Translated: CASSDGRLGNTGELFF.

The chain is built from TRBV29-1 and TRBJ2-7, with a possible D match to TRBD1 (6 bases). Germline V gene sequence: CDR1 SQVTM, CDR2 ANQGSEA. V lost 7 bases and J 1 base, leaving 14 bases between the germline ends. This CDR3 has 13 amino acids. The CDR3 reads CSALGAGSYEQYF. CDR3 in DNA: TGCAGCGCCCTGGGGGCAGGGTCCTACGAGCAGTACTTC.

CDR3 loop: CASSFRTYSYEQYF. CDR3 DNA sequence: TGTGCCAGCAGCTTTAGGACGTATTCCTACGAGCAGTACTTC. V is TRBV3-1 and J is TRBJ2-7; no clear D gene. The germline V and J ends were trimmed by 5 bases and 1 base, with 12 bases remaining between them. This CDR3 has 14 amino acids. In germline, CDR1 is LGHDT, CDR2 YNNKEL (reference sequence).

The chain couples TRBV5-1 to TRBJ2-3; no definite D call. This CDR3 comprises 14 residues. The germline V and J ends were trimmed by 4 bases and 2 bases, with 11 bases remaining between them. CDR1 SGHRS and CDR2 YFSETQ come from the germline V gene. CDR3 DNA: TGCGCCAGCAGCGAACAGTCCCCCACAGATACGCAGTATTTT. It is translated as CASSEQSPTDTQYF. The full variable domain, with the rest looked up from reference TRBV5-1 and TRBJ2-3, is KAGVTQTPRYLIKTRGQQVTLSCSPISGHRSVSWYQQTPGQGLQFLFEYFSETQRNKGNFPGRFSGRQFSNSRSEMNVSTLELGDSALYLCASSEQSPTDTQYFGPGTRLTVL.

The chain employs TRBV6-2 or TRBV6-3 and TRBJ2-3; TRBD2 agrees at 9 bases. This CDR3 is 13 amino acids long. The germline CDR1 and CDR2 sequences are MNHEY and SVGEGT. V lost 5 bases and J lost 8; bases outside the gene matches: 5. CDR3 bases: TGTGCCAGCAGTCATATAGCGGGAGCTACGCAGTATTTT. Translating gives CASSHIAGATQYF.

This clonotype showed up many times. The chain combines TRBV27 with TRBJ2-1; 13 bases agree with TRBD2. Germline values: CDR1 MNHEY, CDR2 SMNVEV (reference sequence). The CDR3 runs 16 residues. Trimming removed 3 bases from V and 7 bases from J; junction bases left unmatched: 6. Here the CDR3 reads CASSFGLAGVRNEQFF. As DNA, the CDR3 is TGTGCCAGCAGTTTCGGACTAGCGGGAGTCAGAAATGAGCAGTTCTTC.

The chain employs TRBV24-1 and TRBJ1-1; D remains ambiguous. This CDR3 has 13 residues. CDR1 is KGHDR and CDR2 is SFDVKD in the germline V gene. Trimming removed 4 bases from V and 6 bases from J, with 11 bases in between. CDR3 bases: TGTGCCACCAGTGAAGCACACGGGGCTGAAGCTTTCTTT. Amino acid sequence: CATSEAHGAEAFF.